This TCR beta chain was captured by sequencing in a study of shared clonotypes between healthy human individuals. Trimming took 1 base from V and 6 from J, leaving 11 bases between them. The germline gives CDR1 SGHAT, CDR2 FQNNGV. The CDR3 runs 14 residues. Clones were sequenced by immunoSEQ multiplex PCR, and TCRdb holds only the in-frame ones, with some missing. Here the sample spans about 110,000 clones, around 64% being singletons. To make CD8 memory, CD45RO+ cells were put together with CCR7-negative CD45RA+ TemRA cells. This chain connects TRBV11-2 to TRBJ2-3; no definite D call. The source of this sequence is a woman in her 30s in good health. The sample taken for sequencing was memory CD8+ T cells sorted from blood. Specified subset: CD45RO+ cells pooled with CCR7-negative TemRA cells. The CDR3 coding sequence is TGTGCCAGCAGCTTAGGGACGACCTGGGATACGCAGTATTTT. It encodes CASSLGTTWDTQYF. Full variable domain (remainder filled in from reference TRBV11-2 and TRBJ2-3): EAGVAQSPRYKIIEKRQSVAFWCNPISGHATLYWYQQILGQGPKLLIQFQNNGVVDDSQLPKDRFSAERLKGVDSTLKIQPAKLEDSAVYLCASSLGTTWDTQYFGPGTRLTVL.